The source of this TCR beta chain is a study of T cell changes during pregnancy in multiple sclerosis. V lost 4 bases to trimming and J lost 2 bases, with 9 bases between them. The CDR3 length is 13 residues. Germline V lookup: CDR1 SGHDN, CDR2 FVKESK. Assay: immunoSEQ multiplex PCR; the TCRdb copy retains only in-frame clones and omits some. The sample has 100,000 to 140,000 clones, approximately 90% seen once. This receptor was obtained from a female donor in good health, enrolled as a control in a pregnancy study. The specimen was peripheral blood, collected in the third trimester of pregnancy. This chain uses TRBV14 with TRBJ2-7; a possible D gene is TRBD2 (5 bases). CDR3 sequence: CASSRREPYEQYF. The CDR3 DNA reads TGTGCCAGCAGCCGACGGGAACCCTACGAGCAGTACTTC.